This entry lists 20 T cell receptor beta chains sequenced from one sample in a study of tumor T cells in aggressive B-cell lymphoma. The method was immunoSEQ multiplex PCR; TCRdb's version includes in-frame clones alone and lacks a portion of them. The sample contains some 1,200 clones, more than 70% of which appear only once. Material for sequencing was tumor tissue. These receptors all come from an adult with diffuse large B cell lymphoma.

This clone is a singleton in its sample. This rearrangement joins TRBV28 to TRBJ2-1; 12 nucleotides agree with TRBD1. The germline CDR1 and CDR2 sequences are MDHEN and SYDVKM. Trimming cost V 6 bases and J 7 bases; bases outside gene matches: 7. The CDR3 spans 15 residues. CDR3 nucleotide sequence: TGTGCCAGCAGGACCGGGACAGGGGGCAGGAATGAGCAGTTCTTC. It codes for CASRTGTGGRNEQFF.

V is TRBV2 and J is TRBJ2-1; 8 nucleotides match TRBD2. After removal of 6 bases from V and 4 bases from J, the junction contained 14 bases not matched to a gene. CDR1 is SNHLY, CDR2 FYNNEI, per germline. The CDR3 is 17 amino acids. The CDR3 is CASRAGGAGVYYNEQFF. The CDR3 nucleotides are TGTGCCAGCAGGGCTGGAGGAGCGGGGGTCTATTACAATGAGCAGTTCTTC.

The V call is TRBV5-1, the J call TRBJ1-2; TRBD1 aligns across 9 bases. The CDR3 spans 17 residues. Germline CDR1 and CDR2: SGHRS and YFSETQ. The V and J ends lost 2 bases and 2 bases, in that order; junction bases with no gene match: 10. For the CDR3, the DNA is TGCGCCAGCAGCTTCGCACAGGGGGCGGTTGAGAACTATGGCTACACCTTC. It codes for CASSFAQGAVENYGYTF.

The CDR3 bases are TGTGCCAGTAGGACGGGAGGGGATGGCTACACCTTC. It codes for CASRTGGDGYTF. The chain couples TRBV19 to TRBJ1-2; a weak D match, TRBD1 (5 bases). The V gene's germline CDR1 is LNHDA and CDR2 SQIVND (reference sequence). The V gene lost 6 bases and the J gene lost 6 bases, with 11 bases spanning the gap. This CDR3 contains 12 residues.

This clone was picked up a small number of times. This chain links TRBV29-1 with TRBJ2-6, with D perhaps TRBD1 (5 bases). The CDR3 runs to 14 residues. V was shortened by 3 bases and J by 1 base, with 7 bases between the two germline ends. Germline V gene data show CDR1 as SQVTM and CDR2 as ANQGSEA. This chain's CDR3 is CSVEQGSGANVLTF. Here the CDR3 DNA reads TGCAGCGTTGAGCAGGGTTCTGGGGCCAACGTCCTGACTTTC. Filled out from reference TRBV29-1 and TRBJ2-6, the complete variable domain reads SAVISQKPSRDICQRGTSLTIQCQVDSQVTMMFWYRQQPGQSLTLIATANQGSEATYESGFVIDKFPISRPNLTFSTLTVSNMSPEDSSIYLCSVEQGSGANVLTFGAGSRLTVL.

This rearrangement joins TRBV9 to TRBJ1-1; perhaps TRBD1 as D (5 bases). Germline values: CDR1 SGDLS, CDR2 YYNGEE. V was trimmed by 0 bases and J by 11 bases, leaving 20 bases between them. CDR3 length equals 15 residues. The CDR3 is CASSVVQGYNTRAFF. CDR3 coding DNA: TGTGCCAGCAGCGTAGTGCAGGGATACAACACTCGGGCTTTCTTT.

The genes are TRBV21-1 and TRBJ1-6. TRBV21-1 is recorded as a pseudogene. This CDR3 is built from 15 residues. This CDR3 is CASSKVTAINSPLHF. The CDR3 DNA reads TGTGCCAGCAGCAAAGTGACTGCGATTAATTCACCCCTCCACTTT.

The V and J genes are TRBV7-9 and TRBJ2-1; perhaps TRBD2 as D (5 bases). In germline, CDR1 is SEHNR, CDR2 FQNEAQ (reference sequence). CDR3 length: 15 residues. V was shortened by 5 bases and J by 4 bases, with 15 bases between the two germline ends. The CDR3 here is CASSPNLREYNEQFF. The CDR3 DNA reads TGTGCCAGCAGCCCAAACTTAAGGGAGTACAATGAGCAGTTCTTC. Complete variable domain (other parts from reference TRBV7-9 and TRBJ2-1): DTGVSQNPRHKITKRGQNVTFRCDPISEHNRLYWYRQTLGQGPEFLTYFQNEAQLEKSRLLSDRFSAERPKGSFSTLEIQRTEQGDSAMYLCASSPNLREYNEQFFGPGTRLTVL.

The rearrangement joins TRBV14 to TRBJ2-1; 7 nucleotides agree with TRBD2. The CDR3 runs to 14 residues. The V gene end was trimmed by 4 bases and the J gene end by 4 bases; junction bases not matched to a gene: 4. The V gene's germline CDR1 is SGHDN and CDR2 FVKESK. In DNA, the CDR3 is TGTGCCAGCAGCCGAGCGGGACGGTACAATGAGCAGTTCTTC. Translating gives CASSRAGRYNEQFF.

This chain links TRBV19 with TRBJ1-5; 9 nucleotides agree with TRBD1. The V and J ends lost 3 bases and 7 bases, in that order; junction bases with no gene match: 7. The CDR3 contains 15 residues. Germline assignment: CDR1 LNHDA and CDR2 SQIVND (reference sequence). The CDR3 spells CASSMSTGGVQPQHF. CDR3 DNA sequence: TGTGCCAGTAGTATGAGCACAGGGGGCGTACAGCCCCAGCATTTT.

CDR3 nucleotide sequence: TGCAGCGTTAGGTCTGACTTGGTCGGCTACACCTTC. This codes for CSVRSDLVGYTF. The V and J genes are TRBV29-1 and TRBJ1-2; D gene uncertain. The CDR3 sequence is 12 residues long. V was shortened by 5 bases and J by 8 bases, with 15 bases between the two germline ends. Germline V lookup: CDR1 SQVTM, CDR2 ANQGSEA. The full variable domain, with the rest looked up from reference TRBV29-1 and TRBJ1-2, is SAVISQKPSRDICQRGTSLTIQCQVDSQVTMMFWYRQQPGQSLTLIATANQGSEATYESGFVIDKFPISRPNLTFSTLTVSNMSPEDSSIYLCSVRSDLVGYTFGSGTRLTVV.

The CDR3 region is CASNWRMGYNEQFF. DNA for the CDR3: TGTGCCAGCAATTGGAGGATGGGGTACAATGAGCAGTTCTTC. This chain joins TRBV28 and TRBJ2-1, with D perhaps matching TRBD2 (5 bases). V was pared by 7 bases and J by 4 bases, with 14 bases between. This CDR3 spans 14 amino acids. Germline loops: CDR1 MDHEN, CDR2 SYDVKM.

The chain links TRBV5-6 to TRBJ2-3, with TRBD1 matching over 10 bases. From germline, CDR1 is SGHDT and CDR2 YYEEEE. CDR3 length: 16 residues. V trimming: 3 bases; J trimming: 3 bases; junction bases outside the gene matches: 7. CDR3 nucleotide sequence: TGTGCCAGCAGCTCGAGAGGGGGACAGGGGACAGATACGCAGTATTTT. Its protein is CASSSRGGQGTDTQYF.

V is TRBV30 and J is TRBJ2-1; tentative D call: TRBD2 (6 bases). The V end was cut by 3 bases, the J end by 6 bases, with 18 bases between. The CDR3 is made up of 15 amino acids. The germline V gene encodes CDR1 GTSNPN and CDR2 SVGIG (reference sequence). The CDR3 sequence is CAWSRGLGFLNEQFF. Written as DNA, the CDR3 is TGTGCCTGGAGCCGGGGACTGGGGTTCCTCAATGAGCAGTTCTTC.

The gene calls are TRBV5-1 and TRBJ1-1; a possible D gene is TRBD1 (5 bases). The CDR3 is 13 amino acids. The V end was cut by 1 base, the J end by 7 bases, with 11 bases between. Germline assignment: CDR1 SGHRS and CDR2 YFSETQ. DNA of the CDR3: TGCGCCAGCAGCTTGAGCGGGGGGATTGAAGCTTTCTTT. It yields the protein CASSLSGGIEAFF. Drawing the rest from reference TRBV5-1 and TRBJ1-1, the complete variable domain is KAGVTQTPRYLIKTRGQQVTLSCSPISGHRSVSWYQQTPGQGLQFLFEYFSETQRNKGNFPGRFSGRQFSNSRSEMNVSTLELGDSALYLCASSLSGGIEAFFGQGTRLTVV.

This chain connects TRBV7-2 to TRBJ2-2; TRBD2 might be the D (6 bases). Trimming shortened V by 4 bases and J by 2 bases, and 8 bases separated the two germline ends. Germline V lookup: CDR1 SGHTA, CDR2 FQGNSA. The CDR3 is made up of 14 amino acids. The CDR3, as DNA: TGTGCCAGCAGCTGGGACTCCAACACCGGGGAGCTGTTTTTT. Protein sequence: CASSWDSNTGELFF.

This chain links TRBV5-1 with TRBJ1-2; D is ambiguous. V lost 0 bases and J 4 bases, leaving 19 bases between the germline ends. Germline CDR1 reads SGHRS; CDR2 reads YFSETQ. This CDR3 contains 17 residues. As DNA, the CDR3 is TGCGCCAGCAGCTTGGGCCCTGACCCCAGGAATCCCTATGGCTACACCTTC. Protein sequence: CASSLGPDPRNPYGYTF.

V is TRBV7-3 and J is TRBJ2-2, with 7 bases that match TRBD2. V trimming: 6 bases; J trimming: 1 base; junction bases outside the gene matches: 5. The V gene's germline CDR1 is SGHTA and CDR2 FQGTGA. CDR3 size: 15 residues. CDR3 region: CASRTGTKNTGELFF. The CDR3 bases are TGTGCCAGCAGGACCGGGACTAAGAACACCGGGGAGCTGTTTTTT.

The chain is built from TRBV4-1 and TRBJ2-1; 14 nucleotides agree with TRBD2. V shed 3 bases, J shed 0 bases, and the junction held 13 bases outside the gene matches. CDR1 is MGHRA, CDR2 YSYEKL, per germline. The CDR3 is 21 residues long. CDR3 DNA sequence: TGCGCCAGCAGCCATTCCCGGGAGGGACTAGCGGGGGAGAGCTCCTACAATGAGCAGTTCTTC. Its translation: CASSHSREGLAGESSYNEQFF.

This sequence joins TRBV14 and TRBJ2-7; D is possibly TRBD1 (6 bases). V was cut by 1 base and J by 7 bases, with 14 bases left in between. The CDR3 is 14 amino acids. Germline CDR1 SGHDN, CDR2 FVKESK. The CDR3 reads CASSQVDVRGEQYF. The CDR3 DNA reads TGTGCCAGCAGCCAAGTGGACGTCAGGGGTGAGCAGTACTTC.